This T cell receptor beta chain was observed in a study of human T cells and chemical hapten exposure. Study context: Patients, a majority of them female, were diagnosed with alopecia areata, totalis or universalis. Whole-study results and caveats: Large CDR3 similarity clusters arose significantly more often from expanded TCRs than from controls.

Details on this clonotype: Its antigen is currently unknown.

Time point here: pre-sensitization, week 0. This sample's treatment: therapeutic diphenylcyclopropenone sensitization with weekly scalp DPC. Before extraction, the whole blood was not fractionated, and total RNA was taken from it. Using its own MiXCR run on the RACE reads, TCRdb lists one record per CDR3 protein. This table has 300,000 to 450,000 distinct CDR3 sequences, 4% to 6% appearing once. The ends were cut back, 6 bases at V and 3 bases at J, with 20 bases in the middle. The CDR3 sequence is 16 residues long. Germline V gene lookup returns CDR1 MNHEY and CDR2 SVGEGT. The sample was whole blood, taken in connection with sensitization to the hapten diphenylcyclopropenone (DPC). V and J are TRBV6-2 or TRBV6-3 and TRBJ1-2, with D uncertain. This clonotype originated in a woman between 50 and 59 years old with alopecia areata. Some clones in this sample may be carry-over from other donors' samples. The CDR3 DNA reads TGTGCCAGCAGCTATTTAGACCCCAAGACGTACTATGGCTACACCTTC. Translated, it gives CASSYLDPKTYYGYTF.